Described below is a single T cell receptor beta chain sequence and its context. Its antigen is currently unknown. Both 60 Vbeta primers and 13 Jbeta primers went into the PCR. Produced via immunoSEQ multiplex PCR; TCRdb's table is partial and in-frame only. Of about 130,000 clones listed, less than 85% are singletons. These data are taken from a study of cytomegalovirus exposure and HLA in healthy donors. Notes on the study in general: Specificity of a few CMV-associated chains for CMV antigens was verified in vitro. Sequencing had likely introduced a cluster of highly shared sequence variants as an artifact. Exclusion as indistinguishable affected some V segments, including TRBV6-2 and TRBV6-3. Later work found most CMV-associated TCR beta chains apparently HLA-restricted.

CDR3 size: 15 residues. V was clipped by 0 bases and J by 4 bases; unmatched bases: 3. CDR1 and CDR2 from the germline V gene are MNHEY and SMNVEV (reference sequence). Sequencing was performed on PBMCs. The chain combines TRBV27 with TRBJ2-7; TRBD2 agrees at 10 bases. This clonotype was sampled from a man in his forties in good health and CMV-seronegative. For the CDR3, the DNA is TGTGCCAGCAGTTTATCTAGCGGGAGGAGGTACGAGCAGTACTTC. This gives the protein CASSLSSGRRYEQYF.